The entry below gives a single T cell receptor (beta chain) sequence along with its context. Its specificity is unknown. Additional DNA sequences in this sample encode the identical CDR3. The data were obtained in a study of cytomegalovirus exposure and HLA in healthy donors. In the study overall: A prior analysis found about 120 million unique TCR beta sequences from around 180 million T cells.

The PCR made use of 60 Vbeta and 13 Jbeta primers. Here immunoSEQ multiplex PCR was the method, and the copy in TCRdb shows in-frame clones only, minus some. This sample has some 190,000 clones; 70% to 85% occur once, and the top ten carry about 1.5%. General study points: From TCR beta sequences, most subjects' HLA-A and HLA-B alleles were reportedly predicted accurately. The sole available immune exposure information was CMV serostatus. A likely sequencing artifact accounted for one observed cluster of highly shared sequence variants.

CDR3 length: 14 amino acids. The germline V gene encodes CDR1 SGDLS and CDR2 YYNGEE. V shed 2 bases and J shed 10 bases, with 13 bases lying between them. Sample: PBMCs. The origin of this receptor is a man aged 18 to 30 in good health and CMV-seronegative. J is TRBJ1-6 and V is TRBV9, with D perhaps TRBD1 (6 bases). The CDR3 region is CASSVRGEGSPLHF. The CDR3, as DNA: TGTGCCAGCAGCGTCAGGGGAGAGGGGTCACCCCTCCACTTT.